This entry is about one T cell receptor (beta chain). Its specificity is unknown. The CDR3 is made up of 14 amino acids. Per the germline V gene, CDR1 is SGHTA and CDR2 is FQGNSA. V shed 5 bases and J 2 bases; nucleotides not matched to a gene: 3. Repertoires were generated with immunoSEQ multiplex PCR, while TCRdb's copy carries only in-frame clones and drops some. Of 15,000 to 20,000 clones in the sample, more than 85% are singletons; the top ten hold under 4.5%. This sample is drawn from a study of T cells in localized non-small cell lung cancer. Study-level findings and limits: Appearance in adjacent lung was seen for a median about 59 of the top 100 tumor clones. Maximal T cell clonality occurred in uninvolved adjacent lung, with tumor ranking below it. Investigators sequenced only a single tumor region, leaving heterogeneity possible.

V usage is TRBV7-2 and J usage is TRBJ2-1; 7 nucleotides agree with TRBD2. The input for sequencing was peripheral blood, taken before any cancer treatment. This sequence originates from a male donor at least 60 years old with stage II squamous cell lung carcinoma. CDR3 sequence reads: CASSLGLAYNEQFF. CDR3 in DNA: TGTGCCAGCAGCCTCGGACTAGCCTACAATGAGCAGTTCTTC.